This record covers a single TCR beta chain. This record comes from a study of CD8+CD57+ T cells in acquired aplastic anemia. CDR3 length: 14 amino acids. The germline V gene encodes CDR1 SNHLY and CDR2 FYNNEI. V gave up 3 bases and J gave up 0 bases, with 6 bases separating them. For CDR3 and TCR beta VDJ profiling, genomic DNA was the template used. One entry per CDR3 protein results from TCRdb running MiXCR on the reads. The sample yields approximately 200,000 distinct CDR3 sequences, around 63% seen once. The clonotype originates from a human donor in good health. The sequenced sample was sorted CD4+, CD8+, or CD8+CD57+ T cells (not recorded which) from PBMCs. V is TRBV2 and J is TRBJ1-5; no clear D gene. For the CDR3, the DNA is TGTGCCAGCAGTGATAGGAATAGCAATCAGCCCCAGCATTTT. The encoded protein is CASSDRNSNQPQHF.